The rows below give T cell receptor beta chains drawn from one sample of a study of blood T cell repertoires in COVID-19. Profiled with immunoSEQ multiplex PCR; TCRdb holds only in-frame clones, not every one. Among around 250,000 clones listed, roughly 88% were seen once. Sequenced sample: PBMCs or T cells enriched from blood (not recorded which). These receptors were collected from a woman between 45 and 60 years old who had recovered from COVID-19. CDR3s include the opening cysteine and the closing phenylalanine or tryptophan. A D gene is named only where the DNA matches it firmly. The size of a clone is reported for some rows only, either as once, few or many, or as a class for expanded clones.

d_call j_call v_call clone_size cdr3_nt cdr3_aa
- TRBJ1-2 TRBV6-5 - TGTGCCAGCAGCACCAGGGATTCACATGGCTACACCTTC CASSTRDSHGYTF
TRBD2 TRBJ2-1 TRBV13 once TGTGCCAGCAGCTTAATGACTAGCGGCTACAATGAGCAGTTCTTC CASSLMTSGYNEQFF
- TRBJ1-1 TRBV7-9 - TGTGCCAGCAGAACAGGGTGGCTTGAAGCTTTCTTT CASRTGWLEAFF
TRBD2 TRBJ2-5 TRBV5-4 - TGTGCCAGCAGCCCAAGTAGCGGGAGCCGAGAGACCCAGTACTTC CASSPSSGSRETQYF
TRBD1 TRBJ1-1 TRBV19 - TGTGCCACCCAAGCACAGGGGAGGCGAGGCACTGAAGCTTTCTTT CATQAQGRRGTEAFF
- TRBJ1-3 TRBV28 - TGTGCCAGCAGCGACAGCTACAAGCTAACTCGAAAGAGGTTCTCTGGAAACACCATATATTTT CASSDSYKLTRKRFSGNTIYF
TRBD1 TRBJ2-3 TRBV5-4 - TGTGCCAGCAGAAAAACAGGGGGCTCTACAGATACGCAGTATTTT CASRKTGGSTDTQYF
TRBD2 TRBJ2-5 TRBV5-4 - TGTGCCAGCAGCCCCGGGACTAGCGGGAGTAACCAAGAGACCCAGTACTTC CASSPGTSGSNQETQYF
TRBD1 TRBJ2-2 TRBV28 - TGTGCCAGCAGTTTAGGGCAGGGGGCTTTGTCCGGGGAGCTGTTTTTT CASSLGQGALSGELFF
TRBD1 TRBJ1-2 TRBV7-3 - TGTGCCAGCAGATACAGGCCGACAGGGAACTATGGCTACACCTTC CASRYRPTGNYGYTF
- TRBJ1-6 TRBV18 - TGTGCCCGCCGGGGGACCGGGTTCTTGCATTCACCCCTCCACTTT CARRGTGFLHSPLHF
TRBD1 TRBJ2-5 TRBV28 - TGTGCCAGCGCGGACAGGGTGGTGGGAGAGACCCAGTACTTC CASADRVVGETQYF
- TRBJ2-1 TRBV24-1 - TGTGCCACCAGTGATTTGGCGGTTAAGTCCTACAATGAGCAGTTCTTC CATSDLAVKSYNEQFF
TRBD1 TRBJ2-3 TRBV30 - TGTGCCTGTGACAGGGGACTCACAGATACGCAGTATTTT CACDRGLTDTQYF
TRBD1 TRBJ2-1 TRBV28 few TGTGCCAGCAGTTCTGCCGGGACAGGCTTCAATGAGCAGTTCTTC CASSSAGTGFNEQFF
- TRBJ1-1 TRBV21-1 - TGTGCCAGCAGCAAATCCGGACAGGATAACACTGAAGCTTTCTTT CASSKSGQDNTEAFF
TRBD2 TRBJ2-7 TRBV27 once TGTGCCAGCAGCCTAAGTAGAGGGGCTAGCGGGGGGAGCTCCTACGAGCAGTACTTC CASSLSRGASGGSSYEQYF
TRBD1 TRBJ1-3 TRBV10-2 - TGCGCCAGCAAGGGGACAGCGATATCTGGAAACACCATATATTTT CASKGTAISGNTIYF
- TRBJ2-6 TRBV27 - TGTGCCAGCAGTTTGACCCGACAGCCCTACAACGTCCTGACTTTC CASSLTRQPYNVLTF
TRBD2 TRBJ2-7 TRBV11-2 - TGTGCCAGCAGCTTAGAAAGCGGGAACTCCTACGAGCAGTACTTC CASSLESGNSYEQYF
TRBD1 TRBJ1-2 TRBV5-1 - TGCGCCAGCAGCCCGGGACAGGGGGCAGCTATAGGCTACACCTTC CASSPGQGAAIGYTF
TRBD1 TRBJ2-1 TRBV5-1 - TGCGCCAGCTCGTCCCTAGGACAGGGGGCTTACAATGAGCAGTTCTTC CASSSLGQGAYNEQFF
TRBD1 TRBJ1-1 TRBV2 few TGTGCCACCCGGGACAGGGGAATGAACACTGAAGCTTTCTTT CATRDRGMNTEAFF
TRBD1 TRBJ2-7 TRBV6-5 - TGTGCCAGCAGTTATAGTGGGACAGGGGATTTCTACGAGCAGTACTTC CASSYSGTGDFYEQYF
TRBD2 TRBJ2-1 TRBV20-1 few TGCAGTGCTAGTAAACAGGGACTAGCGGGAGTTGGTGAGCAGTTCTTC CSASKQGLAGVGEQFF
TRBD2 TRBJ2-1 TRBV30 - TGTGCCTGGAGGGGACTAAGCTCCTACAATGAGCAGTTCTTC CAWRGLSSYNEQFF
- TRBJ2-3 TRBV7-9 - TGTGCCAGCACCGGTAGGGGCCTTAGCACAGATACGCAGTATTTT CASTGRGLSTDTQYF
TRBD2 TRBJ2-5 TRBV7-9 - TGTGCCAGCGAGGGACTAGCGAGAGAGACCCAGTACTTC CASEGLARETQYF
- TRBJ1-1 TRBV7-9 - TGTGCCAGCAGCTTAGCGTGGGAGGCTTTCTTT CASSLAWEAFF
- TRBJ2-3 TRBV5-1 once TGCGCCAGCAGCCTAGGACAGAGCACAGATACGCAGTATTTT CASSLGQSTDTQYF
TRBD2 TRBJ2-1 TRBV5-1 - TGCGCCAGCAGCGAGACTAGCGGGAGTTTCTATGAGCAGTTCTTC CASSETSGSFYEQFF
TRBD2 TRBJ2-7 TRBV27 many TGTGCCAGCAGCGACGGACTAGCGGGAGGGTACGAGCAGTACTTC CASSDGLAGGYEQYF
TRBD1 TRBJ1-2 TRBV3-1/TRBV3-2 - TGTGCCAGCAGCCGCCTACCAGGGGGTAAGGCCTTCTATGGCTACACCTTC CASSRLPGGKAFYGYTF
- TRBJ1-4 TRBV6-5 - TGTGCCAGCAGTCCCGCAACTAATGAAAAACTGTTTTTT CASSPATNEKLFF
TRBD1 TRBJ1-2 TRBV7-9 - TGTGCCAGCAGCGGGCGCCCGGGACAGGGGGCGATATCCTATGGCTACACCTTC CASSGRPGQGAISYGYTF
TRBD2 TRBJ2-7 TRBV3-1/TRBV3-2 - TGTGCCAGCAGCCAATCCCGGCGGGAGAGCAACGAGCAGTACTTC CASSQSRRESNEQYF
- TRBJ1-1 TRBV28 - TGTGCCAGCAGTCCCGGAGGGGTGGTGCACACTGAAGCTTTCTTT CASSPGGVVHTEAFF
- TRBJ1-2 TRBV20-1 few TGCAGTGCTAGTCTTAGGACAAGCTATGGCTACACCTTC CSASLRTSYGYTF
- TRBJ1-6 TRBV2 few TGTGCCAGCAGTGAAAACCGGGACTATAATTCACCCCTCCACTTT CASSENRDYNSPLHF
TRBD1 TRBJ1-1 TRBV5-1 few TGCGCCAGCAGCTTGGGAGGACAGGGGGGAACTGAAGCTTTCTTT CASSLGGQGGTEAFF
TRBD2 TRBJ2-1 TRBV7-6 - TGTGCCAGCAGCCCAAGGGCGGGAGATTCGTACAATGAGCAGTTCTTC CASSPRAGDSYNEQFF
- TRBJ2-3 TRBV5-1 - TGCGCCAGCAGCTCGGAGGGGGATACGCAGTATTTT CASSSEGDTQYF
- TRBJ2-6 TRBV12-5 - TGTGCTAGTGGTCAGTCTGGGGCCAACGTCCTGACTTTC CASGQSGANVLTF
TRBD2 TRBJ2-3 TRBV27 once TGTGCCAGCAGTTTATTCGGGGGGTTGGCAGATACGCAGTATTTT CASSLFGGLADTQYF
- TRBJ1-3 TRBV7-8 - TGTGCCAGCAGCCCAGAAAACTCTGGAAACACCATATATTTT CASSPENSGNTIYF
- TRBJ2-1 TRBV19 - TGTGCCAGTAGTATCAGTGGCTCCTACAATGAGCAGTTCTTC CASSISGSYNEQFF
- TRBJ2-3 TRBV7-6 - TGTGCCAGCAGCTCCCCTGGGCCCAGCACAGATACGCAGTATTTT CASSSPGPSTDTQYF
- TRBJ1-1 TRBV27 - TGTGCCAGCAGTTTAGACAGGACGAACACTGAAGCTTTCTTT CASSLDRTNTEAFF
TRBD2 TRBJ2-7 TRBV5-8 - TGTGCCAGCAGCTCGCGGACTAGCGGGAGGGCCTACGAGCAGTACTTC CASSSRTSGRAYEQYF
TRBD1 TRBJ2-7 TRBV23-1 - TGCGCCAGCAGTCAATCGGTCGGCAGGGGGCTCTACGAGCAGTACTTC CASSQSVGRGLYEQYF
TRBD2 TRBJ2-5 TRBV28 - TGTGCCAGCAGTTACGGACTAGCGGGAGATGGGATCGGAGAGACCCAGTACTTC CASSYGLAGDGIGETQYF